Shown below are 23 T cell receptor beta chains from a single sample sequenced in a study of blood T cell repertoires in COVID-19. Sequenced by immunoSEQ multiplex PCR; TCRdb stores in-frame clones only, minus some. The table has approximately 220,000 clones, roughly 83% seen once. The material sequenced was peripheral blood. The source of these receptors is a man aged 35 to 55 with acute or convalescent COVID-19.

The rearrangement joins TRBV19 to TRBJ1-5; 8 nucleotides match TRBD1. Trimming cost V 4 bases and J 2 bases; bases outside gene matches: 1. This CDR3 is 14 amino acids long. CDR1 and CDR2 (germline): LNHDA, SQIVND (reference sequence). CDR3: CASSKDRGNQPQHF. In DNA, the CDR3 is TGTGCCAGTAGTAAGGACAGGGGCAATCAGCCCCAGCATTTT.

V is TRBV27 and J is TRBJ2-5; D is possibly TRBD2 (5 bases). The germline V and J ends were trimmed by 6 bases and 5 bases, with 13 bases remaining between them. Germline V gives CDR1 MNHEY, CDR2 SMNVEV (reference sequence). The length of the CDR3 is 13 residues. The CDR3 DNA reads TGTGCCAGCAGGGCCCTAGCCTGGGAGACCCAGTACTTC. Translation gives CASRALAWETQYF.

The chain couples TRBV19 to TRBJ2-3; 7 nucleotides align to TRBD2. Germline V gene sequence: CDR1 LNHDA, CDR2 SQIVND (reference sequence). V lost 5 bases to trimming and J lost 2 bases; unmatched junction nucleotides: 7. This CDR3 comprises 15 residues. This CDR3 reads CASSRGGGYTDTQYF. The CDR3 DNA sequence: TGTGCCAGTAGTCGCGGGGGAGGATACACAGATACGCAGTATTTT.

This chain's CDR3 is CASSSTGGEPQHF. CDR3 sequence (DNA): TGTGCCAGCAGTTCGACAGGGGGTGAGCCCCAGCATTTT. The J gene is TRBJ1-5, the V gene TRBV12-3 or TRBV12-4; 9 nucleotides match TRBD1. V shed 4 bases, J shed 8 bases, and the junction held 3 bases outside the gene matches. The CDR3 has 13 residues.

This chain connects TRBV7-3 to TRBJ2-1, with D possibly TRBD2 on 5 matching bases. The CDR3 extends over 14 amino acids. Trimming took 0 bases from V and 8 from J, leaving 11 bases between them. Looked up from germline, CDR1 is SGHTA and CDR2 is FQGTGA. CDR3 protein: CASSLTSVSDEQFF. The CDR3 DNA follows: TGTGCCAGCAGCTTAACTAGCGTGAGTGATGAGCAGTTCTTC.

This clone showed up just a few times. This chain joins TRBV4-1 and TRBJ1-2; D is uncertain. The CDR3 covers 15 residues. CDR1 is MGHRA, CDR2 YSYEKL, per germline. V was cut by 1 base and J by 3 bases, with 12 bases left in between. The CDR3 spells CASSQGATQHYGYTF. CDR3 nucleotides: TGCGCCAGCAGCCAAGGGGCCACCCAGCACTATGGCTACACCTTC.

V usage is TRBV6-5 and J usage is TRBJ2-1, with TRBD2 matching 9 bases. V lost 4 bases, J lost 2 bases, and 3 bases stayed unmatched. Per germline, CDR1 MNHEY and CDR2 SVGAGI. The CDR3 is made up of 15 amino acids. DNA of the CDR3: TGTGCCAGCAGTTTAAGCGGGAGGCCCTACAATGAGCAGTTCTTC. Protein product: CASSLSGRPYNEQFF.

The chain has TRBV2 and TRBJ2-7; perhaps TRBD1 as D (5 bases). Trimming cost V 2 bases and J 6 bases, with 8 bases left between them. Germline assignment: CDR1 SNHLY and CDR2 FYNNEI. The CDR3 is 12 residues long. The CDR3 bases are TGTGCCAGCAGTGAACAGGGCCGCGAGCAGTACTTC. Its protein is CASSEQGREQYF.

CDR3 loop: CASGRDSTNTGELFF. In DNA, the CDR3 is TGTGCCAGCGGCCGGGACTCTACGAACACCGGGGAGCTGTTTTTT. This sequence joins TRBV7-2 and TRBJ2-2, with D possibly TRBD2 on 6 matching bases. The V end was cut by 8 bases, the J end by 0 bases, with 13 bases between. Germline assignment: CDR1 SGHTA and CDR2 FQGNSA. CDR3 length: 15 amino acids. Full variable domain (outside the CDR3, taken from reference TRBV7-2 and TRBJ2-2): GAGVSQSPSNKVTEKGKDVELRCDPISGHTALYWYRQSLGQGLEFLIYFQGNSAPDKSGLPSDRFSAERTGGSVSTLTIQRTQQEDSAVYLCASGRDSTNTGELFFGEGSRLTVL.

The chain combines TRBV9 with TRBJ2-2; the match to TRBD2 covers 7 bases. The length of the CDR3 is 17 residues. The junction had 6 bases not matched to a gene; V was cut back by 0 bases and J by 1 base. CDR1 is SGDLS and CDR2 is YYNGEE in the germline V gene. In nucleotides, the CDR3 is TGTGCCAGCAGCGTAGGATCTGCGGGAGTGAACACCGGGGAGCTGTTTTTT. Its translation is CASSVGSAGVNTGELFF.

In this sample, this clone turned up once. The chain links TRBV20-1 to TRBJ2-6; 8 positions match TRBD2. The CDR3 extends over 16 amino acids. Germline loops: CDR1 DFQATT, CDR2 SNEGSKA (reference sequence). After removal of 3 bases from V and 0 bases from J, the junction contained 4 bases not matched to a gene. CDR3 loop: CSASAGGNSGANVLTF. The CDR3 DNA follows: TGCAGTGCTAGTGCGGGAGGAAACTCTGGGGCCAACGTCCTGACTTTC.

This clone was seen just once. The CDR3 loop is CASSLTSYGYTF. In DNA form, the CDR3 reads TGTGCCAGCAGTTTAACCAGCTATGGCTACACCTTC. The chain carries TRBV28 and TRBJ1-2, with D unclear. V was pared by 2 bases and J by 4 bases, with 5 bases between. The CDR3 sequence is 12 residues long. From germline, CDR1 is MDHEN and CDR2 SYDVKM.

The chain combines TRBV9 with TRBJ2-3; 9 bases agree with TRBD2. From germline, CDR1 is SGDLS and CDR2 YYNGEE. V gave up 4 bases and J gave up 4 bases; unmatched junction bases: 4. This CDR3 is 14 amino acids long. The chain's CDR3 is CASSILAGPDTQYF. The CDR3 coding sequence is TGTGCCAGCAGCATCCTAGCGGGGCCAGATACGCAGTATTTT. The whole variable domain, filled in from reference TRBV9 and TRBJ2-3, reads DSGVTQTPKHLITATGQRVTLRCSPRSGDLSVYWYQQSLDQGLQFLIQYYNGEERAKGNILERFSAQQFPDLHSELNLSSLELGDSALYFCASSILAGPDTQYFGPGTRLTVL.

This chain connects TRBV5-6 to TRBJ1-1, with 7 bases fitting TRBD1. This CDR3 comprises 15 residues. With 1 base clipped from V and 4 bases from J, the junction kept 7 bases outside the gene matches. Germline loops: CDR1 SGHDT, CDR2 YYEEEE. The CDR3 nucleotides read TGTGCCAGCAGCTTGACAACAGGGGTGAGCACTGAAGCTTTCTTT. Translation gives CASSLTTGVSTEAFF. Full variable domain (outside the CDR3, taken from reference TRBV5-6 and TRBJ1-1): DAGVTQSPTHLIKTRGQQVTLRCSPKSGHDTVSWYQQALGQGPQFIFQYYEEEERQRGNFPDRFSGHQFPNYSSELNVNALLLGDSALYLCASSLTTGVSTEAFFGQGTRLTVV.

This clone was seen a handful of times. This chain uses TRBV9 with TRBJ1-1, with TRBD1 matching over 9 bases. CDR1 SGDLS and CDR2 YYNGEE come from the germline V gene. The J segment lost 14 bases and the V segment lost 1 base, leaving 9 bases of the junction unmatched. The CDR3 is made up of 13 amino acids. CDR3 in amino acids: CASSVNRDREIFF. For the CDR3, the DNA is TGTGCCAGCAGCGTAAACCGGGACAGGGAAATCTTCTTT. The complete variable domain, with remaining parts taken from reference TRBV9 and TRBJ1-1, reads DSGVTQTPKHLITATGQRVTLRCSPRSGDLSVYWYQQSLDQGLQFLIQYYNGEERAKGNILERFSAQQFPDLHSELNLSSLELGDSALYFCASSVNRDREIFFGQGTRLTVV.

The chain carries TRBV5-6 and TRBJ1-2, with D maybe TRBD1 (5 bases). The CDR3 totals 14 residues. Trimming left V 0 bases short and J 3 bases short, with 9 bases between. The germline V gene encodes CDR1 SGHDT and CDR2 YYEEEE. CDR3 protein: CASSLGRVDYGYTF. The CDR3, as DNA: TGTGCCAGCAGCTTGGGCAGGGTTGACTATGGCTACACCTTC.

The J gene is TRBJ2-1, the V gene TRBV11-2; D unresolved. V was trimmed by 5 bases and J by 2 bases, leaving 10 bases between them. The germline gives CDR1 SGHAT, CDR2 FQNNGV. This CDR3 spans 14 amino acids. CDR3 region: CASSPLGAYNEQFF. CDR3 sequence (DNA): TGTGCCAGCAGCCCGCTCGGTGCCTACAATGAGCAGTTCTTC. Supplemented by reference TRBV11-2 and TRBJ2-1, the full variable domain reads EAGVAQSPRYKIIEKRQSVAFWCNPISGHATLYWYQQILGQGPKLLIQFQNNGVVDDSQLPKDRFSAERLKGVDSTLKIQPAKLEDSAVYLCASSPLGAYNEQFFGPGTRLTVL.

This chain joins TRBV19 and TRBJ2-3; 11 positions match TRBD2. V was pared by 4 bases and J by 7 bases, with 10 bases of the junction left unmatched. Germline CDR1 LNHDA, CDR2 SQIVND (reference sequence). The CDR3 is 16 amino acids. For the CDR3, the DNA is TGTGCCAGTAGTACCCGGGCTAGCGGGGGGTCAAATACGCAGTATTTT. This sequence encodes CASSTRASGGSNTQYF.

This clone was seen more than once but under ten times. The V and J genes are TRBV7-9 and TRBJ1-6, with unresolved D. This CDR3 contains 16 residues. Germline V gene sequence: CDR1 SEHNR, CDR2 FQNEAQ (reference sequence). The ends were cut back, 0 bases at V and 5 bases at J, with 11 bases in the middle. The CDR3: CASSLAPLENNSPLHF. The CDR3 DNA reads as TGTGCCAGCAGCTTAGCCCCCTTGGAGAATAATTCACCCCTCCACTTT.

The gene calls are TRBV5-6 and TRBJ1-2, with 10 bases matching TRBD1. This CDR3 spans 18 amino acids. CDR1 SGHDT and CDR2 YYEEEE come from the germline V gene. Losses at the gene ends were 0 bases for V and 0 bases for J; bases not matched to a gene: 8. This CDR3 is CASSLARDRGGTNYGYTF. The CDR3 nucleotides are TGTGCCAGCAGCTTGGCCCGGGACAGGGGCGGGACTAACTATGGCTACACCTTC.

DNA of the CDR3: TGTGCCAGCAGCGCAACACAGGGGACCAATGGCTACACCTTC. Its protein is CASSATQGTNGYTF. The chain employs TRBV7-9 and TRBJ1-2, with TRBD1 identical over 7 bases. The V gene's germline CDR1 is SEHNR and CDR2 FQNEAQ (reference sequence). Germline trimming cut 5 bases from V and 6 bases from J; bases unmatched to any gene: 9. This CDR3 spans 14 amino acids.

The chain carries TRBV5-1 and TRBJ2-5, with a tentative D call TRBD1 (6 bases). This CDR3 has 16 residues. Trimming cost V 3 bases and J 2 bases, with 17 bases left between them. Germline CDR1 SGHRS, CDR2 YFSETQ. The CDR3 protein is CASSSNPNRAQETQYF. The CDR3, as DNA: TGCGCCAGCAGCTCCAATCCGAACAGGGCACAAGAGACCCAGTACTTC.

This clone showed up just once. The rearrangement joins TRBV5-1 to TRBJ2-7, with D possibly being TRBD2 (6 bases). The CDR3 totals 14 residues. V was shortened by 5 bases and J by 0 bases, with 12 bases between the two germline ends. Germline CDR1 is SGHRS and CDR2 is YFSETQ. CDR3 in amino acids: CASRPLALSYEQYF. The CDR3 DNA follows: TGCGCCAGCAGACCTCTAGCGCTCTCCTACGAGCAGTACTTC.